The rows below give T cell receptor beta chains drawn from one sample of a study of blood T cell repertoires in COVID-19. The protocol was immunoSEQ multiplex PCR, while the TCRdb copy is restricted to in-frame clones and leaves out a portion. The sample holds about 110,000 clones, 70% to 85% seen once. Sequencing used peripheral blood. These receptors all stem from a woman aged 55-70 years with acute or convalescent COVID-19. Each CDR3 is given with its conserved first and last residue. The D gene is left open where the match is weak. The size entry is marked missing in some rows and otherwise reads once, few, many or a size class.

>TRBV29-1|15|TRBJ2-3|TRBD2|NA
CSVGLIGGGTDTQYF
TGCAGCGTCGGACTGATCGGGGGGGGCACAGATACGCAGTATTTT
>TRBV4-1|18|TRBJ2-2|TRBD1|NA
CASSQGGTGRLVTGELFF
TGCGCCAGCAGCCAAGGGGGGACAGGGCGGTTAGTTACCGGGGAGCTGTTTTTT
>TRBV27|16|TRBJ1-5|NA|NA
CASSLSGTHSNQPQHF
TGTGCCAGCAGTTTATCCGGGACTCATAGCAATCAGCCCCAGCATTTT
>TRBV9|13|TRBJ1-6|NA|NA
CASSVGARSPLHF
TGTGCCAGCAGCGTAGGTGCCAGATCACCCCTCCACTTT
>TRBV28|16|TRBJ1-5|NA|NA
CASSLSAGTLNQPQHF
TGTGCCAGCAGTTTATCCGCGGGAACCTTAAATCAGCCCCAGCATTTT
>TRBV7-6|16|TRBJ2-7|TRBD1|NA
CASSLGRDSLSYEQYF
TGTGCCAGCAGCTTAGGCCGGGACAGCCTCTCCTACGAGCAGTACTTC
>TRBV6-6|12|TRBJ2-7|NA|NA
CASSPRGGEQYF
TGTGCCAGCAGCCCGAGGGGGGGCGAGCAGTACTTC
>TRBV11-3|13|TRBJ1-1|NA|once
CASSLRENTEAFF
TGTGCCAGCAGCTTAAGAGAAAACACTGAAGCTTTCTTT
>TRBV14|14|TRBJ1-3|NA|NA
CASRGRWTGNTIYF
TGTGCCAGCAGAGGCAGGTGGACTGGAAACACCATATATTTT
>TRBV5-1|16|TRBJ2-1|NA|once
CASSLDGVISYNEQFF
TGCGCCAGCAGCTTGGACGGGGTTATCTCCTACAATGAGCAGTTCTTC
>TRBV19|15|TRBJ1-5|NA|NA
CASSILTQGYQPQHF
TGTGCCAGTAGTATACTAACACAGGGCTATCAGCCCCAGCATTTT
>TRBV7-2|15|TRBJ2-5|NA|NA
CASSFQLGAQGTQYF
TGTGCCAGCAGCTTTCAGTTGGGCGCCCAAGGGACCCAGTACTTC
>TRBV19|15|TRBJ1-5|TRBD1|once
CASSIDRGSNQPQHF
TGTGCCAGTAGTATCGACAGGGGCTCCAATCAGCCCCAGCATTTT
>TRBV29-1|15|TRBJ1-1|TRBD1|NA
CSVPGQGDMNTEAFF
TGCAGCGTTCCGGGACAGGGGGACATGAACACTGAAGCTTTCTTT
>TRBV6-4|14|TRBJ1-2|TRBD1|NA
CASSDSGQGDGYTF
TGTGCCAGCAGTGACTCCGGACAGGGCGACGGCTACACCTTC
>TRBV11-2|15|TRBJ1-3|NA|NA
CASSLTGSSGNTIYF
TGTGCCAGCAGCCTAACTGGTAGCTCTGGAAACACCATATATTTT
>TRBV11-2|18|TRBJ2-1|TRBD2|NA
CASSLTSGTSGGAGEQFF
TGTGCCAGCAGCTTGACCTCCGGGACTAGCGGGGGGGCTGGGGAGCAGTTCTTC
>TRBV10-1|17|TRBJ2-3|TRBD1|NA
CASSDFMGQGAGDTQYF
TGCGCCAGCAGTGATTTCATGGGACAGGGGGCAGGAGATACGCAGTATTTT
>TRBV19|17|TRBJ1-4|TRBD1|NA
CASSMLTGGIANEKLFF
TGTGCCAGTAGTATGCTCACAGGGGGCATCGCTAATGAAAAACTGTTTTTT
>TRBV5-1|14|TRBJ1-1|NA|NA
CASSFKGGNTEAFF
TGCGCCAGCAGCTTCAAAGGGGGGAACACTGAAGCTTTCTTT
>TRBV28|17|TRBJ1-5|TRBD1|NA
CASSSLFGTDSNQPQHF
TGTGCCAGCAGTTCCTTATTTGGGACAGATAGCAATCAGCCCCAGCATTTT
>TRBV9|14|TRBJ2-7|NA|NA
CASSVTHGPYEQYF
TGTGCCAGCAGCGTAACTCACGGTCCCTACGAGCAGTACTTC
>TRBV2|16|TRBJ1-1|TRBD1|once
CASSVGTGGLHTEAFF
TGTGCCAGCAGTGTGGGGACAGGGGGCCTACACACTGAAGCTTTCTTT
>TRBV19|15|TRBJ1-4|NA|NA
CASSSYGATNEKLFF
TGTGCCAGTAGTAGTTACGGAGCAACTAATGAAAAACTGTTTTTT
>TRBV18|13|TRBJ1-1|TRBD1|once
CASSPDRDTEAFF
TGTGCCAGCTCACCCGACAGGGACACTGAAGCTTTCTTT
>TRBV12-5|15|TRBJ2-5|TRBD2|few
CASGSRLAGAETQYF
TGTGCTAGTGGCTCTCGACTAGCGGGGGCGGAGACCCAGTACTTC
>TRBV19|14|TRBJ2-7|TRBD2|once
CASSTASGGYEQYF
TGTGCCAGTAGTACGGCTAGCGGTGGGTACGAGCAGTACTTC
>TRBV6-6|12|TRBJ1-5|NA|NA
CASSYSSQPQHF
TGTGCCAGCAGTTACTCCAGTCAGCCCCAGCATTTT
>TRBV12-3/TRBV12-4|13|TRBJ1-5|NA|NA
CASSFRAGQPQHF
TGTGCCAGCAGTTTTCGGGCGGGCCAGCCCCAGCATTTT
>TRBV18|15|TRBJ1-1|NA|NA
CASSLLRGENTEAFF
TGTGCCAGCTCACTTCTTAGGGGCGAGAACACTGAAGCTTTCTTT